This T cell receptor (beta chain) originates from a study of blood T cell repertoires in COVID-19 (dated by TCRdb to the early 2020s). About the investigation overall: Samples covering the acute and convalescent phases of COVID-19 were provided by collaborators in the United States, Italy and Spain. Where HLA class I and class II types were available, the types were taken from metadata supplied by the sample provider, not from assay-based typing. Sample metadata almost always included a de-identified subject ID, COVID-19 status, age in years and sex. The prospective study material was composed of cDNA or gDNA derived from T cells, B-cell-depleted T cells, or PBMCs. The repertoires were released in a freely available public database intended as a resource for research on the immune response to SARS-CoV-2. Subjects who had been exposed to COVID-19, were actively infected with it, or had recovered from it provided the deeply sampled blood TCRbeta repertoires that made up the dataset. The samples were drawn from two sources: the first 160 participants of the ongoing ImmuneRACE study, and 1,200 or so subjects contributed by 6 global collaborators.

Collaborating institutions collected whole blood in K2EDTA tubes following their own protocols. For TCRbeta analysis, collaborators shipped samples in one of three forms: frozen whole blood, isolated PBMCs, or DNA extracted from either of those sample types. Comments on this clone: Its recognized antigen is unknown. No much larger clonotype is one base removed from it; base qualities were not supplied.

The CDR3 sequence holds 13 residues, the cysteine and phenylalanine included. Only the CDR3 DNA stays, 39 bases, in frame from base 1. V is cut by 8 bases and J by 5 bases, and the space between the germline ends is 13 bases. CDR1 and CDR2 were assigned from the germline V gene as KGHSH and LQKENI. The immunoSEQ Assay, a bias-controlled multiplex PCR, was used to amplify TCRbeta CDR3 regions from genomic DNA. Under the source paper's analysis protocol: The number of nucleated cells in each sample was estimated by amplification of reference gene primers within the assay. Sequence reads were collapsed and filtered to measure the absolute abundance of every unique TCRbeta CDR3 rearrangement. For each sample, productive Simpson clonality was calculated as the square root of Simpson's diversity index over productive rearrangements. The table was pulled from immuneACCESS by TCRdb, which kept in-frame rearrangements only. Such tables lose some clones; where checked, under half of the loss comes from unresolved V genes, and the rest has no known cause. The V and J calls and clone size were taken over from that table, and D and trimming were inferred from the DNA. Here the sample has approximately 70,000 clones; about 86% occur a single time. Of the sample, 3.9% falls within the top ten clones.

General conclusions and limits of the study: Clinical and demographic metadata were provided uncurated, with the amount varying by source and participant.

The receptor was derived from a man between 65 and 79 years old with active COVID-19. The chain couples TRBV18 to TRBJ2-1; the D gene remains uncertain. The specimen was peripheral blood. This receptor has the CDR3 CASTNRQNNEQFF. At the DNA level, the sequence is TGTGCCAGCACAAACCGACAAAACAATGAGCAGTTCTTC.